A selection of T cell receptor beta chains follows, all from one sample in a study of control samples from healthy donors and cancer patients. The assay was immunoSEQ multiplex PCR, and TCRdb's table has in-frame clones only and misses some. Seen here are roughly 150,000 clones, 93% observed once, and the top ten hold around 2.2%. The source material was blood. Every receptor here comes from a man aged 50 to 59 in good health. Both conserved end residues are part of each CDR3. Each record gives: D gene, clone size, V gene, J gene, CDR3 DNA, CDR3 protein. The D gene is left open where the match is weak. Not every row has a clone size; where given, it reads once, few, many or a size class.

>TRBD1|NA|TRBV3-1/TRBV3-2|TRBJ1-4
TGTGCCAGCACCCCGGGACAGGGGGACGGAAAACTGTTTTTT
CASTPGQGDGKLFF
>TRBD2|few|TRBV7-6|TRBJ2-1
TGTGCCAGCAGCTCCTCGGGGACTAGCGGGATGGATGAGCAGTTCTTC
CASSSSGTSGMDEQFF
>NA|NA|TRBV6-2/TRBV6-3|TRBJ1-2
TGTGCCAGCAGCCCAGGGAGCTATGGCTACACCTTC
CASSPGSYGYTF
>TRBD2|NA|TRBV6-1|TRBJ2-7
TGTGCCAGCAGTGACGGAGCGGGAGTAAACGAGCAGTACTTC
CASSDGAGVNEQYF
>TRBD1|NA|TRBV6-1|TRBJ1-2
TGTGCCAGCAGTGAACAGGGGGCGCCCCGTGGCTATGGCTACACCTTC
CASSEQGAPRGYGYTF
>TRBD1|NA|TRBV12-3/TRBV12-4|TRBJ2-7
TGTGCCAGCAGAGGGACAGCCTCCTACGAGCAGTACTTC
CASRGTASYEQYF
>TRBD1|NA|TRBV28|TRBJ2-3
TGTGCCAGCAGTATAAGGACAGGTTTTTTGGATACGCAGTATTTT
CASSIRTGFLDTQYF
>NA|NA|TRBV19|TRBJ2-7
TGTGCCAGTAGTTCAAACTACGAGCAGTACTTC
CASSSNYEQYF
>NA|NA|TRBV7-9|TRBJ1-1
TGTGCCAGCAGTTCCCTAAGCGGCATGAACACTGAAGCTTTCTTT
CASSSLSGMNTEAFF
>TRBD1|NA|TRBV12-3/TRBV12-4|TRBJ1-5
TGTGCCAGCAGTTTTAACCACAGGGGGACCCAGCATTTT
CASSFNHRGTQHF
>NA|NA|TRBV19|TRBJ1-2
TGTGCCAGTAGTACAGGAAGCAACTATGGCTACACCTTC
CASSTGSNYGYTF
>TRBD1|NA|TRBV28|TRBJ1-5
TGTGCCAGCAGCCGCGACAGGGTCGGCAATCAGCCCCAGCATTTT
CASSRDRVGNQPQHF
>NA|NA|TRBV5-6|TRBJ2-5
TGTGCCAGCAGCTTGTCGGGGTTTGAGACCCAGTACTTC
CASSLSGFETQYF
>NA|NA|TRBV28|TRBJ1-1
TGTGCCATCAGAGGGGGGCCCACTGAAGCTTTCTTT
CAIRGGPTEAFF
>NA|NA|TRBV7-9|TRBJ1-4
TGTGCCAGCAGTATAGGGACGGTTTGGGAAAAACTGTTTTTT
CASSIGTVWEKLFF
>NA|NA|TRBV28|TRBJ1-5
TGTGCCAGCAGTTTGACTGGATGGGGTCAGCCCCAGCATTTT
CASSLTGWGQPQHF
>TRBD2|NA|TRBV4-2|TRBJ2-1
TGTGCCAGCAGCCCAGCCCTAGCGGGAGGTTTCTACAATGAGCAGTTCTTC
CASSPALAGGFYNEQFF
>TRBD2|NA|TRBV6-7|TRBJ2-1
TGTGCCAGCAGTTACCAGGGCCCGGATACTAGCGGGAGGGTCAATGAGCAGTTCTTC
CASSYQGPDTSGRVNEQFF
>TRBD2|NA|TRBV27|TRBJ2-5
TGTGCCACCTCCCACTGGGGGGGAGGCAACCAAGAGACCCAGTACTTC
CATSHWGGGNQETQYF
>TRBD2|NA|TRBV5-5|TRBJ2-7
TGTGCCAGCAGCTTGAATTTGCTAGCGGGAAACTACGAGCAGTACTTC
CASSLNLLAGNYEQYF
>NA|NA|TRBV2|TRBJ1-1
TGTGCCAGCAGTGTTACTGAAGCTTTCTTT
CASSVTEAFF
>NA|NA|TRBV30|TRBJ2-7
TGTGCCTGGAGTCCCGGGGTGGGAGACGAGCAGTACTTC
CAWSPGVGDEQYF
>NA|once|TRBV14|TRBJ2-3
TGTGCCAGCAGCCAAGACCGGGCAGATACGCAGTATTTT
CASSQDRADTQYF
>NA|NA|TRBV27|TRBJ2-7
TGTGCCAGCAGTTTCCTCCTGGGATCCTACGAGCAGTACTTC
CASSFLLGSYEQYF
>TRBD1|NA|TRBV7-3|TRBJ2-3
TGTGCCAGCAGCTTAACAGGGACAGGAGAGGATACGCAGTATTTT
CASSLTGTGEDTQYF
>NA|NA|TRBV16|TRBJ2-2
TGTGCCAGCAGCCAACCGGGCAGTTTTAACACCGGGGAGCTGTTTTTT
CASSQPGSFNTGELFF
>NA|NA|TRBV18|TRBJ1-6
TGTGCCAGCTCACCGGGTCGAACCGACAATTCACCCCTCCACTTT
CASSPGRTDNSPLHF
>NA|once|TRBV12-1|TRBJ2-3
TGTGCCAGCAGCTCCGACCCTCTTACTAGTGAAGATACGCAGTATTTT
CASSSDPLTSEDTQYF